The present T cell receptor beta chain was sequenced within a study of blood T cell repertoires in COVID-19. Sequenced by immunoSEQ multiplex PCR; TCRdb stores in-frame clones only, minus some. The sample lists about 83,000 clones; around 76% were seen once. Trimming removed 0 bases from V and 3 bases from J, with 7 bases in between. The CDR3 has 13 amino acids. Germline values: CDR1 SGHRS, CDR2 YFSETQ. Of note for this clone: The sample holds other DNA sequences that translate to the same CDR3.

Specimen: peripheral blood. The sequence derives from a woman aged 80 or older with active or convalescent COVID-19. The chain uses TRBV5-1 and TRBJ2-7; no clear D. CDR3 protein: CASSLEQSYEQYF. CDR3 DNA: TGCGCCAGCAGCTTGGAACAGAGCTACGAGCAGTACTTC.